This T cell receptor (beta chain) derives from a study of T cells in Graves' hyperthyroidism and ophthalmopathy. Patients aged 18 to 65 had newly diagnosed hyperthyroidism that had lasted under 2 months. RNA transcripts yielded amplified TCR beta CDR3 regions. TCR CDR3 regions were first amplified by RT-PCR with HTBI primers. Using its own MiXCR run on the multiplex PCR reads, TCRdb lists one record per CDR3 protein. The table includes about 400,000 distinct CDR3 sequences, around 16% detected once. Study-wide findings and caveats: Blood also showed most of the thyroid clonotypes that were expanded above 0.001. Before onset, ophthalmopathy was predicted by the model a median around 6 months earlier.

With regard to this clonotype: Its antigen remains unknown. At one end the junction does not follow the germline gene, possibly because of a read error.

This clonotype was obtained from a woman under 30 with Graves' hyperthyroidism. Sequenced sample: blood.

In nucleotides, the CDR3 is TGTGCCAACAGCGTAGACCCCTCGGGGGCAGGGGCGAGAAGGGAGCTGTTTTTT. Its translation: CANSVDPSGAGARRELFF. The rearrangement joins TRBV9 to TRBJ2-2, with D perhaps TRBD1 or TRBD2 (6 bases each). The CDR3 loop spans 18 amino acids. The germline CDR1 and CDR2 sequences are SGDLS and YYNGEE.